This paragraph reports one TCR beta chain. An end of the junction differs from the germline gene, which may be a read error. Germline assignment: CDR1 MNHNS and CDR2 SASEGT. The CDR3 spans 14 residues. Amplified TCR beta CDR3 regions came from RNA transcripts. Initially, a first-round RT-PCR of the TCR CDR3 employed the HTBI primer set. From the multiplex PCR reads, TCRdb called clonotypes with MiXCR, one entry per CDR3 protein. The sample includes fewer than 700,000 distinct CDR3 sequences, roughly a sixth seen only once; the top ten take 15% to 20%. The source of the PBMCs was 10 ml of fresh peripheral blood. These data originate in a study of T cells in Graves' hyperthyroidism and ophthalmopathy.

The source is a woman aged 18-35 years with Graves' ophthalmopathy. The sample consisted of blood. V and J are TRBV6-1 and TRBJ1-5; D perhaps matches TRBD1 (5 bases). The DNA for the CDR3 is TGTGCCGGCAGTCTGGGGGGAGGCAATCAGCCCCAGCATTTT. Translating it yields CAGSLGGGNQPQHF.